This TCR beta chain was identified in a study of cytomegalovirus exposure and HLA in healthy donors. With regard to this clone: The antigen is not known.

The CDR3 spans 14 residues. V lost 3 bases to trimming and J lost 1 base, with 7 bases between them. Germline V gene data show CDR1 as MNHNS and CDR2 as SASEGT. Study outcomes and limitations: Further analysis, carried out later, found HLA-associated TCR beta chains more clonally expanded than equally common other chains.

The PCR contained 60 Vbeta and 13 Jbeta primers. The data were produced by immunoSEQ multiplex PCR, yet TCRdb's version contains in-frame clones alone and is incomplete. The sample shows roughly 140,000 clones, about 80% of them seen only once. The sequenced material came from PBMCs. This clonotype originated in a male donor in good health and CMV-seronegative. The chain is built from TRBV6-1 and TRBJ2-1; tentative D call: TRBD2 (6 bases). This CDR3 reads CASSDGGSYNEQFF. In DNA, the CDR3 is TGTGCCAGCAGTGATGGGGGGTCCTACAATGAGCAGTTCTTC.